The 5 T cell receptor beta chains presented below share a single source sample, sequenced in a study of OX40 agonist ivuxolimab in advanced cancers. Repertoires were generated with immunoSEQ multiplex PCR, while TCRdb's copy carries only in-frame clones and drops some. The sample records approximately 90,000 clones, about 88% being singletons. This sample comprised CD4+ or CD8+ T cells sorted from blood, obtained in a trial of the OX40 agonist ivuxolimab. The receptor set was obtained from an adult with an advanced solid tumor such as melanoma, head and neck, liver or kidney cancer.

This clone was seen a few times. V and J are TRBV5-1 and TRBJ1-6, with D unclear. Germline lookup yields CDR1 SGHRS and CDR2 YFSETQ. Trimming removed 5 bases at V and 0 bases at J, with 9 bases between. CDR3 length: 15 residues. This chain's CDR3 is CASRRDSSYNSPLHF. The CDR3 DNA sequence: TGCGCCAGCAGGAGGGATAGCTCCTATAATTCACCCCTCCACTTT.

This clone was seen a handful of times. The CDR3 DNA is TGTGCCAGCAGGCTCGACGGGAACACTGAAGCTTTCTTT. It codes for CASRLDGNTEAFF. The V gene is TRBV7-6, the J gene TRBJ1-1, with no clear D. This CDR3 is built from 13 residues. Germline values: CDR1 SGHVS, CDR2 FNYEAQ. Trimming shortened V by 6 bases and J by 1 base, and 9 bases separated the two germline ends. The whole variable domain, filled in from reference TRBV7-6 and TRBJ1-1, reads GAGVSQSPRYKVTKRGQDVALRCDPISGHVSLYWYRQALGQGPEFLTYFNYEAQQDKSGLPNDRFSAERPEGSISTLTIQRTEQRDSAMYRCASRLDGNTEAFFGQGTRLTVV.

The rearrangement joins TRBV5-4 to TRBJ1-4; D ambiguous. Between the trimmed V and J ends, which lost 5 bases and 0 bases, there was a span of 8 bases. CDR1 and CDR2 from the germline V gene are SGHNT and YYREEE (reference sequence). CDR3 length: 14 residues. Here the CDR3 DNA reads TGTGCCAGCAGTCCAGACTCAACTAATGAAAAACTGTTTTTT. The encoded protein is CASSPDSTNEKLFF.

The chain combines TRBV5-1 with TRBJ2-1; D possibly corresponds to TRBD1 (5 bases). Germline loops: CDR1 SGHRS, CDR2 YFSETQ. This CDR3 has 14 amino acids. Trimming pared 1 base from V and 2 bases from J, leaving 7 bases between. Written as DNA, the CDR3 is TGCGCCAGCAGCTTGCAGGGAACCTACAATGAGCAGTTCTTC. Its protein is CASSLQGTYNEQFF. The complete variable domain, with remaining parts taken from reference TRBV5-1 and TRBJ2-1, reads KAGVTQTPRYLIKTRGQQVTLSCSPISGHRSVSWYQQTPGQGLQFLFEYFSETQRNKGNFPGRFSGRQFSNSRSEMNVSTLELGDSALYLCASSLQGTYNEQFFGPGTRLTVL.

The genes are TRBV4-2 and TRBJ2-3, with a tentative D call TRBD2 (6 bases). Germline CDR1 LGHNA, CDR2 YNFKEQ. Trimming removed 2 bases from V and 0 bases from J, with 15 bases in between. CDR3 size: 17 residues. CDR3 in DNA: TGTGCCAGCAGCCAAAATGGGCGGGGTACTAGCACAGATACGCAGTATTTT. Amino acid sequence: CASSQNGRGTSTDTQYF.